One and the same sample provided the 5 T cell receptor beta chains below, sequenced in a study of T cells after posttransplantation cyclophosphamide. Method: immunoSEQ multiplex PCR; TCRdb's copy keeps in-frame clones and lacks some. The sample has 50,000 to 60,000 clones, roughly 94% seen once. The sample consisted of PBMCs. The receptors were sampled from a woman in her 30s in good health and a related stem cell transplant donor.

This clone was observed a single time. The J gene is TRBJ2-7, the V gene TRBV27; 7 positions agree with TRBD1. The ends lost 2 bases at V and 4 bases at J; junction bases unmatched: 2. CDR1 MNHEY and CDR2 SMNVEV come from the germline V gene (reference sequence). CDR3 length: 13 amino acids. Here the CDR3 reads CASSLTGEYEQYF. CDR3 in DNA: TGTGCCAGCAGTTTAACAGGGGAGTACGAGCAGTACTTC.

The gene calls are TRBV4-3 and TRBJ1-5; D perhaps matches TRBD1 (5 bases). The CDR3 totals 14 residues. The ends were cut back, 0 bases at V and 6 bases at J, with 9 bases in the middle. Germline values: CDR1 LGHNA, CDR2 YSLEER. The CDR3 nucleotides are TGCGCCAGCAGCCAAGAACCCGGGGGTCAGCCCCAGCATTTT. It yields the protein CASSQEPGGQPQHF.

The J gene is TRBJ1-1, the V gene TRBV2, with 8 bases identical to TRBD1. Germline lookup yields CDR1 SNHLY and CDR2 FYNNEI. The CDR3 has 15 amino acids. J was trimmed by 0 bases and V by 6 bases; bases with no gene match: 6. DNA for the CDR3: TGTGCCAGCAGGGGGAGACAGGGGTTGAACACTGAAGCTTTCTTT. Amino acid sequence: CASRGRQGLNTEAFF.

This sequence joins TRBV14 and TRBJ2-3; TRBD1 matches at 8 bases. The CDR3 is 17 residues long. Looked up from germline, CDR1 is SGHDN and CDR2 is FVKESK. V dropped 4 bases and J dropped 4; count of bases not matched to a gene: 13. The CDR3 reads CASSRVKQGVMADTQYF. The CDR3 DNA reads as TGTGCCAGCAGCCGGGTAAAACAGGGGGTAATGGCAGATACGCAGTATTTT.

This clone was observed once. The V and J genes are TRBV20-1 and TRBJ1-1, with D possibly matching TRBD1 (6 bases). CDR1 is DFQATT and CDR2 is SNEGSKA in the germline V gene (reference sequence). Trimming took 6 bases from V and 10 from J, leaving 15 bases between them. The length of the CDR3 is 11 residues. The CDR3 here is CSAPLGARAFF. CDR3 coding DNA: TGCAGTGCCCCACTGGGGGCGCGAGCTTTCTTT.